These 28 T cell receptor beta chains were sequenced from one sample in a study of blood T cells in healthy people across ages. The second PCR ran about 6 to 12 cycles with a sample-barcoded 5' primer and J-beta primers. TCRdb ran MiXCR on the 5' RACE reads and lists one entry per CDR3 protein. The table lists about 1.1 million distinct CDR3 sequences, 35% to 40% of them singletons, with around 12% in the top ten. The sequencing sample was made of blood. The receptors come from a man aged 18 to 30 in good health.

This clonotype was detected a few times. The chain couples TRBV28 to TRBJ1-2; a weak D match, TRBD1 (6 bases). Between the trimmed V and J ends, which lost 4 bases and 4 bases, there was a span of 16 bases. CDR1 and CDR2 (germline): MDHEN, SYDVKM. The CDR3 is 15 amino acids. CDR3 sequence reads: CASSSPDRPGYGYTF. In DNA, the CDR3 is TGTGCCAGCAGTTCACCGGACAGACCAGGCTATGGCTACACCTTC.

This clonotype has a handful of counts. This chain connects TRBV29-1 to TRBJ2-3; a weak D match, TRBD2 (6 bases). This CDR3 comprises 15 residues. Trimming took 6 bases from V and 1 from J, leaving 17 bases between them. Germline V gives CDR1 SQVTM, CDR2 ANQGSEA. CDR3: CSVNPASEGTDTQYF. CDR3 bases: TGCAGCGTCAATCCAGCTAGCGAAGGCACAGATACGCAGTATTTT.

This clonotype was seen a handful of times. This chain uses TRBV4-3 with TRBJ1-2; D gene uncertain. The CDR3 runs 14 residues. Germline CDR1 and CDR2: LGHNA and YSLEER. V lost 0 bases and J 8 bases, leaving 13 bases between the germline ends. The CDR3 DNA is TGCGCCAGCAGCCAAGATTACGCAGCATCCGGCTACACCTTC. This codes for CASSQDYAASGYTF.

This clonotype was seen repeatedly, ten times or more. The chain combines TRBV12-3 or TRBV12-4 with TRBJ2-5; D gene uncertain. The ends were cut back, 5 bases at V and 0 bases at J, with 10 bases in the middle. This CDR3 has 14 amino acids. The CDR3 DNA is TGTGCCAGCAGTGCAAGCAGTAACCAAGAGACCCAGTACTTC. Translation: CASSASSNQETQYF.

This clonotype was found a few times. This CDR3 reads CASSQDYRRDTQYF. Written as DNA, the CDR3 is TGTGCCAGCAGCCAAGACTACCGGAGGGATACGCAGTATTTT. The gene calls are TRBV3-1 and TRBJ2-3; tentative D call: TRBD2 (5 bases). Per the germline V gene, CDR1 is LGHDT and CDR2 is YNNKEL (reference sequence). The germline V and J ends were trimmed by 0 bases and 6 bases, with 10 bases remaining between them. This CDR3 has 14 amino acids.

The gene calls are TRBV10-3 and TRBJ1-2, with D possibly being TRBD1 (5 bases). The V gene lost 0 bases and the J gene lost 7 bases, with 12 bases spanning the gap. The CDR3 runs 14 residues. Germline V lookup: CDR1 ENHRY, CDR2 SYGVKD. CDR3 residues: CAISESQGGGGYTF. Written as DNA, the CDR3 is TGTGCCATCAGTGAGTCTCAGGGAGGTGGTGGCTACACCTTC.

At least ten counts were recorded for this clonotype. The V and J genes are TRBV7-2 and TRBJ2-5, with a possible D match to TRBD1 (5 bases). The CDR3 loop spans 12 amino acids. V shed 3 bases and J shed 3 bases, with 5 bases lying between them. Germline values: CDR1 SGHTA, CDR2 FQGNSA. DNA for the CDR3: TGTGCCAGCAGCTTGACAGAAGAGACCCAGTACTTC. Amino acids: CASSLTEETQYF.

This rearrangement joins TRBV20-1 to TRBJ2-3; 11 nucleotides line up with TRBD1. From germline, CDR1 is DFQATT and CDR2 SNEGSKA (reference sequence). Unmatched junction bases numbered 10, after V lost 3 bases and J lost 5 bases. CDR3 length equals 16 residues. The CDR3 here is CSASLPDRGQRDTQYF. CDR3 nucleotides: TGCAGTGCTAGCCTTCCGGACAGGGGGCAAAGAGATACGCAGTATTTT.

The CDR3, as DNA: TGTGCCAGCAGCCAAGTCCAAGGACAGGTCCTTTGGAACACCATATATTTT. Encoded protein: CASSQVQGQVLWNTIYF. The rearrangement joins TRBV3-1 to TRBJ1-3; 7 positions match TRBD1. The CDR3 has 17 amino acids. With 1 base clipped from V and 7 bases from J, the junction kept 13 bases outside the gene matches. Germline CDR1 is LGHDT and CDR2 is YNNKEL (reference sequence). Full variable domain (rest looked up from reference TRBV3-1 and TRBJ1-3): DTAVSQTPKYLVTQMGNDKSIKCEQNLGHDTMYWYKQDSKKFLKIMFSYNNKELIINETVPNRFSPKSPDKAHLNLHINSLELGDSAVYFCASSQVQGQVLWNTIYFGEGSWLTVV.

A few counts support this clonotype. This rearrangement joins TRBV6-6 to TRBJ1-5; 8 positions agree with TRBD1. This CDR3 is built from 15 residues. Germline lookup yields CDR1 MNHNY and CDR2 SVGAGI (reference sequence). Trimming cost V 1 base and J 6 bases; bases outside gene matches: 5. The CDR3 loop reads CASSYWAGGLQPQHF. The CDR3 DNA is TGTGCCAGCAGTTACTGGGCAGGGGGCCTTCAGCCCCAGCATTTT.

The rearrangement links TRBV2 to TRBJ1-1, with a possible D match to TRBD1 (6 bases). The CDR3 sequence is 14 residues long. V was pared by 3 bases and J by 0 bases, with 8 bases between. Germline V CDR1 and CDR2: SNHLY, FYNNEI. The CDR3, as DNA: TGTGCCAGCAGTGAGGACAGCCTGAACACTGAAGCTTTCTTT. This sequence encodes CASSEDSLNTEAFF.

The rearrangement links TRBV19 to TRBJ2-7; the D gene is possibly TRBD1 (6 bases). CDR1 and CDR2 from the germline V gene are LNHDA and SQIVND (reference sequence). This CDR3 contains 14 residues. V lost 6 bases and J 7 bases, leaving 19 bases between the germline ends. CDR3 sequence reads: CASSPTGTYNEQYF. The CDR3 coding sequence is TGTGCCAGTAGCCCTACCGGGACATACAATGAGCAGTACTTC.

This clonotype showed up just a few times. J is TRBJ2-1 and V is TRBV3-1; a possible D gene is TRBD2 (7 bases). This CDR3 is built from 16 residues. V dropped 0 bases and J dropped 1 base, with 10 bases sitting between them. CDR1 is LGHDT, CDR2 YNNKEL, per germline (reference sequence). The CDR3 loop reads CASSQEGGVSYNEQFF. DNA of the CDR3: TGTGCCAGCAGCCAAGAAGGGGGGGTTTCCTACAATGAGCAGTTCTTC.

This clonotype occurred a few times. This rearrangement joins TRBV5-5 to TRBJ1-1, with D possibly TRBD1 on 5 matching bases. Germline CDR1 is SGHKS and CDR2 is YYEKEE (reference sequence). The V and J ends lost 0 bases and 0 bases respectively, with 9 bases between them. The CDR3 is 15 amino acids. CDR3 DNA: TGTGCCAGCAGCTTGGCTGGACACGTGAACACTGAAGCTTTCTTT. Protein product: CASSLAGHVNTEAFF. Combining the CDR3 with reference TRBV5-5 and TRBJ1-1 gives the whole variable domain DAGVTQSPTHLIKTRGQQVTLRCSPISGHKSVSWYQQVLGQGPQFIFQYYEKEERGRGNFPDRFSARQFPNYSSELNVNALLLGDSALYLCASSLAGHVNTEAFFGQGTRLTVV.

This clonotype was counted a single time. One end of the junction does not line up with germline, which may come from a read error. V and J are TRBV4-2 and TRBJ2-5; D is possibly TRBD2 (5 bases). The CDR3 is made up of 12 amino acids. CDR1 is LGHNA and CDR2 is YNFKEQ in the germline V gene. The CDR3 spells CACSQDQWEQYF. The CDR3 DNA follows: TGTGCCTGCAGCCAAGATCAGTGGGAGCAGTACTTC.

To note about this clonotype: An end of the junction differs from the germline gene, which may be a read error. The chain links TRBV12-3 or TRBV12-4 to TRBJ2-3, with D possibly being TRBD2 (5 bases). This CDR3 spans 16 amino acids. The chain's CDR3 is CASSLAFGERADMQYF. In DNA, the CDR3 is TGTGCCAGCAGTTTAGCTTTCGGGGAAAGAGCAGATATGCAGTATTTT.

This clonotype has at least ten counts. This chain joins TRBV29-1 and TRBJ1-2; D is ambiguous. CDR3 size: 15 residues. CDR1 SQVTM and CDR2 ANQGSEA come from the germline V gene. The V end was cut by 4 bases, the J end by 4 bases, with 19 bases between. CDR3 in amino acids: CSVVGVVEGGYGYTF. The CDR3 DNA follows: TGCAGCGTTGTCGGTGTGGTAGAGGGAGGCTATGGCTACACCTTC.

This chain uses TRBV20-1 with TRBJ1-2, with 10 bases matching TRBD1. Germline V gene data show CDR1 as DFQATT and CDR2 as SNEGSKA (reference sequence). The CDR3 is 16 amino acids. J lost 6 bases, V lost 3 bases, and 13 bases had no gene match. This CDR3 is CSASYSGQGTFDGYTF. As DNA, the CDR3 is TGCAGTGCTAGTTACTCGGGACAGGGGACTTTCGATGGCTACACCTTC.

This clonotype turned up a few times. The chain combines TRBV6-5 with TRBJ1-2; 7 nucleotides align to TRBD1. The CDR3 has 14 amino acids. The V and J ends lost 7 bases and 4 bases, in that order; junction bases with no gene match: 9. CDR1 and CDR2 from the germline V gene are MNHEY and SVGAGI. The CDR3 nucleotides read TGTGCCAGCACCCGGACAGGCGGTGGCTATGGCTACACCTTC. This encodes CASTRTGGGYGYTF.

The chain employs TRBV4-1 and TRBJ1-1; TRBD1 agrees at 7 bases. The CDR3 spans 11 residues. Trimming took 6 bases from V and 8 from J; bases not matched to a gene: 3. CDR1 is MGHRA and CDR2 is YSYEKL in the germline V gene. In DNA, the CDR3 is TGCGCCAGCAGGGAACAGGGGGAAGCTTTCTTT. Its translation: CASREQGEAFF.

The chain recombines TRBV9 with TRBJ2-2, with 7 bases fitting TRBD1. The CDR3 runs 13 residues. V trimming: 8 bases; J trimming: 2 bases; junction bases outside the gene matches: 3. Germline V lookup: CDR1 SGDLS, CDR2 YYNGEE. The CDR3 spells CASGQANTGELFF. In nucleotides, the CDR3 is TGTGCCAGTGGACAGGCAAACACCGGGGAGCTGTTTTTT.

The J gene is TRBJ1-2, the V gene TRBV28; D is undetermined. CDR3 size: 17 residues. Trimming took off 1 base at V and 6 bases at J, with 21 bases between the two ends. The germline V gene has CDR1 MDHEN and CDR2 SYDVKM. The CDR3 is CASSLSSGSWRPNGYTF. CDR3 DNA sequence: TGTGCCAGCAGTTTATCCAGTGGAAGTTGGCGGCCTAATGGCTACACCTTC.

The chain employs TRBV11-1 and TRBJ2-3, with D maybe TRBD1 (6 bases). The CDR3 length is 14 residues. Germline V gene sequence: CDR1 SGHAT, CDR2 FQDESV (reference sequence). The V and J ends lost 5 bases and 5 bases respectively, with 14 bases between them. The CDR3 reads CASSVGNREDTQYF. Written as DNA, the CDR3 is TGTGCCAGCAGCGTAGGAAACAGGGAAGATACGCAGTATTTT.

This clonotype came up a few times. The gene calls are TRBV27 and TRBJ2-3, with 9 bases lining up with TRBD2. The CDR3 runs 16 residues. The ends lost 0 bases at V and 7 bases at J; junction bases unmatched: 8. Germline V gives CDR1 MNHEY, CDR2 SMNVEV (reference sequence). This CDR3 reads CASSLSEAGGGYTQYF. In DNA, the CDR3 is TGTGCCAGCAGTTTATCTGAAGCGGGGGGCGGGTATACGCAGTATTTT.

The gene calls are TRBV6-6 and TRBJ2-1; either TRBD1 or TRBD2 may supply D (6 bases each). V was clipped by 6 bases and J by 8 bases, with 14 bases between them. This CDR3 is built from 13 residues. Germline CDR1 is MNHNY and CDR2 is SVGAGI (reference sequence). CDR3 loop: CASRDSGGHEQFF. DNA for the CDR3: TGTGCCAGCAGGGACTCTGGGGGGCATGAGCAGTTCTTC.

This clonotype was counted only a few times. V usage is TRBV21-1 and J usage is TRBJ2-7; TRBD1 is taken as the D call from the table, unchecked against the DNA. TRBV21-1 is a recognized pseudogene. This CDR3 has 15 amino acids. This CDR3 reads CASSDRGDLPYEQYF. CDR3 DNA sequence: TGTGCCAGCAGCGACAGGGGAGATTTGCCCTACGAGCAGTACTTC.

The chain's CDR3 is CASSLAGGADGYTF. CDR3 sequence (DNA): TGTGCCAGCAGCTTGGCGGGGGGCGCGGATGGCTACACCTTC. The gene calls are TRBV5-4 and TRBJ1-2; possibly TRBD1 for D (6 bases). Trimming shortened V by 0 bases and J by 6 bases, and 12 bases separated the two germline ends. CDR1 SGHNT and CDR2 YYREEE come from the germline V gene (reference sequence). The CDR3 is made up of 14 amino acids.

The V and J genes are TRBV4-1 and TRBJ2-5; 8 bases align to TRBD2. The J call could be wrong; TRBJ2-7 is a better fit for the DNA end. The CDR3 extends over 15 amino acids. Germline loops: CDR1 MGHRA, CDR2 YSYEKL. For the CDR3, the DNA is TGCGCCAGCAGCCAAGAGGGGACTAGTCGCGACGAGCAGTACTTC. Its translation: CASSQEGTSRDEQYF.